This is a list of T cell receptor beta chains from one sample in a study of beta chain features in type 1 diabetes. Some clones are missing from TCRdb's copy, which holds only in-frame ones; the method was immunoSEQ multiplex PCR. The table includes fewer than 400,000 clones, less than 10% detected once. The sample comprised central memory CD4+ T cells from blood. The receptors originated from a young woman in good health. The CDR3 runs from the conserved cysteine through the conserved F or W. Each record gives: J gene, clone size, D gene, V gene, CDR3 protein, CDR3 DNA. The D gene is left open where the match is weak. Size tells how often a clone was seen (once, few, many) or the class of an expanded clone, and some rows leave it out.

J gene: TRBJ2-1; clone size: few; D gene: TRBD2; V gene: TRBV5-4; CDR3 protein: CASSGGSYNEQFF; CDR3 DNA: TGTGCCAGCTCGGGAGGGTCCTACAATGAGCAGTTCTTC
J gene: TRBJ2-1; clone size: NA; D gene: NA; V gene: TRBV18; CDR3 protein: CASSPRAIGIGSSYNEQFF; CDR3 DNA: TGTGCCAGCTCACCTAGGGCGATCGGTATTGGGTCATCCTACAATGAGCAGTTCTTC
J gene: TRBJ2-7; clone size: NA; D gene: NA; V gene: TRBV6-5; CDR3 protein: CASSYLYEQYF; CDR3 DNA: TGTGCCAGCAGTTACCTATACGAGCAGTACTTC
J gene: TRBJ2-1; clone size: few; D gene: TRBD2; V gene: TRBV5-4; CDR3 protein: CASSSISGRGNEQFF; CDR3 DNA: TGTGCCAGCAGCAGTATTAGCGGGAGGGGAAATGAGCAGTTCTTC
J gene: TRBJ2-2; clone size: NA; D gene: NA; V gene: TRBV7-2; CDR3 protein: CASSSWTENTGELFF; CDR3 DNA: TGTGCCAGCAGCTCGTGGACAGAGAACACCGGGGAGCTGTTTTTT
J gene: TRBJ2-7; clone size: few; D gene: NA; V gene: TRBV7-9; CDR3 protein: CASSWATNYEQYF; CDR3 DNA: TGTGCCAGCAGCTGGGCGACGAACTACGAGCAGTACTTC
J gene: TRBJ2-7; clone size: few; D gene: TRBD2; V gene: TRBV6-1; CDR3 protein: CASSNSGNSYEQYF; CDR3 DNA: TGTGCCAGCAGTAATAGCGGGAACTCCTACGAGCAGTACTTC
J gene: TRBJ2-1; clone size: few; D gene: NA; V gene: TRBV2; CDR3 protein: CASSGPGNNEQFF; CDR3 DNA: TGTGCCAGCAGCGGACCTGGGAACAATGAGCAGTTCTTC
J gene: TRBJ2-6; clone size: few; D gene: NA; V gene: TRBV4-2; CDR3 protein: CASSQDPLFGRASGANVLTF; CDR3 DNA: TGTGCCAGCAGCCAAGATCCCCTGTTTGGCAGGGCGTCTGGGGCCAACGTCCTGACTTTC
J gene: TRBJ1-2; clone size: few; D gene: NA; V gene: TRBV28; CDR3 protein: CASSLPQGNYGYTF; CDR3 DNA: TGTGCCAGCAGTCTCCCCCAGGGGAACTATGGCTACACCTTC
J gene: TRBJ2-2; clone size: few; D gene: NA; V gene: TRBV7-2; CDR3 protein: CASRQDSATGELFF; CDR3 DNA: TGTGCCAGCAGGCAAGACTCGGCGACCGGGGAGCTGTTTTTT
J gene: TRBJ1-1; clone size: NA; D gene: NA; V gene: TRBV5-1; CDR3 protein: CASSLAVGMNTEAFF; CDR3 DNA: TGCGCCAGCAGCTTGGCCGTGGGTATGAACACTGAAGCTTTCTTT
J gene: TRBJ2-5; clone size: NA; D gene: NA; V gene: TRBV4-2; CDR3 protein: CASSQDLAGGSQETQYF; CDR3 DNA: TGTGCCAGCAGCCAAGATTTGGCAGGTGGATCTCAAGAGACCCAGTACTTC
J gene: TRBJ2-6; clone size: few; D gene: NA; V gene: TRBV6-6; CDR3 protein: CASSIIGSGANVLTF; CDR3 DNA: TGTGCCAGCAGTATTATAGGCTCTGGGGCCAACGTCCTGACTTTC
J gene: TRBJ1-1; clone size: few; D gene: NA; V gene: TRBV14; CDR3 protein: CASSQAHKGRYDTEAFF; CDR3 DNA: TGTGCCAGCAGCCAGGCACATAAGGGGAGGTATGACACTGAAGCTTTCTTT
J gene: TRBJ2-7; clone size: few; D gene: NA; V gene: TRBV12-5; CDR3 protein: CASANIPNSYEQYF; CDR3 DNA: TGTGCTAGTGCCAATATCCCGAACTCCTACGAGCAGTACTTC
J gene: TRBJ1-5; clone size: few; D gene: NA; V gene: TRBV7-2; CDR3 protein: CASSFGPREPQHF; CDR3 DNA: TGTGCCAGCAGCTTTGGTCCTCGGGAGCCCCAGCATTTT
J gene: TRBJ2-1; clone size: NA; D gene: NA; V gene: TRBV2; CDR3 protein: CASSEYELGLSYNEQFF; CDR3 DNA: TGTGCCAGCAGTGAATACGAGTTAGGACTCTCCTACAATGAGCAGTTCTTC
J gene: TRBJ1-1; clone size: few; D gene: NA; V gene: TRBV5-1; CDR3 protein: CASSLVFTSTEAFF; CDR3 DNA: TGCGCCAGCAGCTTGGTTTTCACCTCCACTGAAGCTTTCTTT
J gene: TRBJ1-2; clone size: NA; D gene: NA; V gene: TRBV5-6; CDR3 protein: CASSLDPTQGYTF; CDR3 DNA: TGTGCCAGCAGCTTGGATCCCACTCAGGGCTACACCTTC
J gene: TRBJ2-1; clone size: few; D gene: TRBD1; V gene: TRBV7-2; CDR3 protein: CASSLSGGSNEQFF; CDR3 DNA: TGTGCCAGCAGCTTATCAGGGGGCTCGAATGAGCAGTTCTTC
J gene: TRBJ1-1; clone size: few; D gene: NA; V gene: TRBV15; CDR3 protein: CATSRDGAGWSVSTEAFF; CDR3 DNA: TGTGCCACCAGCAGAGATGGTGCAGGTTGGAGTGTGTCCACTGAAGCTTTCTTT
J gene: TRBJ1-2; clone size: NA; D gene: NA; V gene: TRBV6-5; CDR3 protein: CASSLEGLDYGYTF; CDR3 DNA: TGTGCCAGCAGTTTGGAGGGGCTTGACTATGGCTACACCTTC
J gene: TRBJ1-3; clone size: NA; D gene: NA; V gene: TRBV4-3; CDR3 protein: CASSLTDLTGNSGNTIYF; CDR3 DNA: TGCGCCAGCAGCCTAACGGACCTTACAGGGAACTCTGGAAACACCATATATTTT
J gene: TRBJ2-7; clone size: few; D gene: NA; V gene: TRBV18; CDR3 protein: CASSPPEELNEQYF; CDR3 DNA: TGTGCCAGCTCACCACCGGAGGAGCTCAACGAGCAGTACTTC
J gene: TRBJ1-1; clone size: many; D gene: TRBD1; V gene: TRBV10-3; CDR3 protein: CAILDRGSTEAFF; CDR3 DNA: TGTGCCATCCTGGACAGGGGGTCCACTGAAGCTTTCTTT
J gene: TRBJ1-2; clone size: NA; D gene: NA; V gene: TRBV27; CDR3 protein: CASSPFQGSNYGYTF; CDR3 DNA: TGTGCCAGCAGTCCGTTTCAGGGTTCTAACTATGGCTACACCTTC
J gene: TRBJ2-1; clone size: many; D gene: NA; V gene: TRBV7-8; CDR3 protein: CASSLIPLAAYNEQFF; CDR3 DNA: TGTGCCAGCAGCTTAATACCGCTGGCGGCCTACAATGAGCAGTTCTTC
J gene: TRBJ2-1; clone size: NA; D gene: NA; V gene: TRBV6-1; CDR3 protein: CASTATENNEQFF; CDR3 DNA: TGTGCCAGCACCGCGACAGAAAACAATGAGCAGTTCTTC
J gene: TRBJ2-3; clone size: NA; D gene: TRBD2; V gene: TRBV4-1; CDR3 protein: CASSQSKSGGNPALDTQYF; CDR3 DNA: TGCGCCAGCAGCCAGAGTAAGAGCGGGGGCAACCCGGCGCTGGATACGCAGTATTTT
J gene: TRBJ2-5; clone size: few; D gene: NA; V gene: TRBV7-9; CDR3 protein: CASSPRTIQETQYF; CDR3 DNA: TGTGCCAGCAGCCCTAGGACGATACAAGAGACCCAGTACTTC
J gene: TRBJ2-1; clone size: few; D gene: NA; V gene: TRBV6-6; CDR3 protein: CASSHLGLTRVGFF; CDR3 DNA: TGTGCCAGCAGCCACCTGGGACTCACCCGTGTGGGGTTCTTC